This TCR beta chain was sequenced for a study of OX40 agonist ivuxolimab in advanced cancers. Findings of the study overall: CD4+ and CD8+ blood T cells expanded clonally by week 6 at 0.1 to 3.0 mg/kg. Several nonresponders also turned out to have low normalized T-cell clonal expansion.

Germline V lookup: CDR1 KGHSH, CDR2 LQKENI. This CDR3 is built from 16 residues. Trimming took 6 bases from V and 5 from J, leaving 21 bases between them. Systemic immunosuppression or autoimmune disease history was grounds to exclude patients. Clones were sequenced by immunoSEQ multiplex PCR, and TCRdb holds only the in-frame ones, with some missing. The table includes 65,000 to 70,000 clones, 80% to 85% detected once. As concerns this clone: Its antigen is not identified.

The starting material was CD4+ or CD8+ T cells sorted from blood, obtained in a trial of the OX40 agonist ivuxolimab. The J gene is TRBJ2-3, the V gene TRBV18, with a tentative D call TRBD2 (7 bases). This receptor was taken from an adult with an advanced solid tumor such as melanoma, head and neck, liver or kidney cancer. CDR3 in amino acids: CASSPRRSGGGDTQYF. For the CDR3, the DNA is TGTGCCAGCTCCCCCCGACGTTCGGGGGGCGGAGATACGCAGTATTTT. Full variable domain (missing parts from reference TRBV18 and TRBJ2-3): NAGVMQNPRHLVRRRGQEARLRCSPMKGHSHVYWYRQLPEEGLKFMVYLQKENIIDESGMPKERFSAEFPKEGPSILRIQQVVRGDSAAYFCASSPRRSGGGDTQYFGPGTRLTVL.